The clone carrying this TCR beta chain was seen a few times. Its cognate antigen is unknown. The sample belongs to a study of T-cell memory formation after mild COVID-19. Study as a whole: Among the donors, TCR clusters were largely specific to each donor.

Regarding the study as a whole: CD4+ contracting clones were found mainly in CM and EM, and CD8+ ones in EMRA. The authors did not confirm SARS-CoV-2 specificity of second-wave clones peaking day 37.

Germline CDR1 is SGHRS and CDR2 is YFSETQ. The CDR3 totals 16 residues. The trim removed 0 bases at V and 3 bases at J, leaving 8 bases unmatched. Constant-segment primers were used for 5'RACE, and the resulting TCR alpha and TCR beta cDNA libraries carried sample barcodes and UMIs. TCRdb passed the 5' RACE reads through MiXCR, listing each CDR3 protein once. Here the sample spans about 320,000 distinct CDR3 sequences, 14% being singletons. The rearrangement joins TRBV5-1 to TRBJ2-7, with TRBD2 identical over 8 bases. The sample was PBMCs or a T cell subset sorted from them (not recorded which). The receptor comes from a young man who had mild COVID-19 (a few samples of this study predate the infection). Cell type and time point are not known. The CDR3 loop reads CASSLAPSGGVYEQYF. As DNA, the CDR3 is TGCGCCAGCAGCTTGGCCCCCAGCGGGGGTGTCTACGAGCAGTACTTC.